This T cell receptor (beta chain) was captured in a study of blood T cell repertoires in COVID-19. Study background: Sample material is recorded as cDNA or gDNA derived from T cells, B-cell-depleted T cells, or PBMCs.

Some clones are missing from TCRdb's copy, which holds only in-frame ones; the method was immunoSEQ multiplex PCR. The data hold a few hundred thousand clones, with approximately 83% observed a single time. This CDR3 comprises 16 residues. The germline V gene has CDR1 LNHDA and CDR2 SQIVND (reference sequence). The J segment lost 2 bases and the V segment lost 6 bases, leaving 10 bases of the junction unmatched. Across under 25 US areas, participants ranged in age from 18 to 89 years. Material: PBMCs or T cells enriched from blood (not recorded which). This chain uses TRBV19 with TRBJ2-3, with 8 bases aligning to TRBD2. This sequence was found in a middle-aged woman with acute COVID-19. The CDR3, as DNA: TGTGCCAGTAGCCTCATTGCGGGAGGTCCCACAGATACGCAGTATTTT. This codes for CASSLIAGGPTDTQYF. The complete variable domain, with remaining parts taken from reference TRBV19 and TRBJ2-3, reads DGGITQSPKYLFRKEGQNVTLSCEQNLNHDAMYWYRQDPGQGLRLIYYSQIVNDFQKGDIAEGYSVSREKKESFPLTVTSAQKNPTAFYLCASSLIAGGPTDTQYFGPGTRLTVL.